This TCR beta chain was recorded in a study of read filtering for tumor transcriptome and immune sequencing. Study at large: Among patients, some 17 were male and approximately 15 female, aged roughly 47 to 90 (mean roughly 63). RNA-seq yielded only roughly 75 to 1,300 TCR reads, IR-seq about 3.5 to 10.27 million.

Molecular barcoded adaptors covering alpha/delta and beta/gamma chains were used on about 390 ng RNA. TCRdb recomputed calls from the reads with MiXCR, one row per CDR3 protein. The data hold 5,000 to 6,500 distinct CDR3 sequences, with about a quarter observed a single time. In germline, CDR1 is SQVTM, CDR2 ANQGSEA. J lost 4 bases, V lost 6 bases, and 3 bases had no gene match. The CDR3 loop spans 12 amino acids. This clonotype has ten or more counts. Sample: a population of CD138-negative cells sorted from bone marrow. The clonotype comes from a donor over 35 with multiple myeloma. This chain uses TRBV29-1 with TRBJ2-3; 8 nucleotides line up with TRBD1. The CDR3 region is CSVDRGADTQYF. DNA for the CDR3: TGCAGCGTCGACAGGGGCGCAGATACGCAGTATTTT.